This TCR beta chain was identified in a study of PD-1 blockade in classical Hodgkin lymphoma. Note on this clone: Antigen specificity is unknown.

Generated by immunoSEQ multiplex PCR, the TCRdb table keeps only in-frame clones and is missing some. Among approximately 3,000 clones listed, around 63% were seen once. Study outcomes and limitations: Diversity similar to that of newly diagnosed patients was seen at baseline in complete responders. CD4+ TCR diversity rose significantly by C4D1, and CD8+ TCR diversity did not. Newly diagnosed patients had baseline TCR diversity that was reportedly lower than that of healthy donors.

After autologous stem cell transplantation all patients relapsed, and prior brentuximab vedotin exposure differed between cohorts. PBMCs were thawed, and CD8+ T cells were then isolated from them by magnetic negative selection. The germline V gene encodes CDR1 MGHDK and CDR2 SYGVNS. The CDR3 is 15 amino acids. The J segment lost 3 bases and the V segment lost 2 bases, leaving 5 bases of the junction unmatched. This clonotype originated in a human donor with classical Hodgkin lymphoma. This material consisted of CD8+ T cells from blood, taken at baseline. The V gene is TRBV25-1, the J gene TRBJ2-7; 9 positions agree with TRBD2. The CDR3 region has the DNA TGTGCCAGCAGTGAACTGTCTAGCGGGGTCTACGAGCAGTACTTC. This sequence encodes CASSELSSGVYEQYF.